These 11 T cell receptor beta chains originate from one sample sequenced in a study of T cell responses to AZD1222 COVID-19 vaccine. Profiled with immunoSEQ multiplex PCR; TCRdb holds only in-frame clones, not every one. The sample includes 250,000 to 300,000 clones, 90% to 95% seen only once; the top ten take roughly 0.5%. Sequenced here: peripheral blood, sampled 28 days after the second AZD1222 dose. These receptors were collected from an adult who received the AZD1222 COVID-19 vaccine.

This rearrangement joins TRBV27 to TRBJ1-4; D unresolved. The germline V gene has CDR1 MNHEY and CDR2 SMNVEV (reference sequence). The CDR3 consists of 16 residues. The ends were cut back, 5 bases at V and 0 bases at J, with 13 bases in the middle. CDR3: CASSLYSGATNEKLFF. The CDR3 nucleotides read TGTGCCAGCAGTCTCTACAGTGGGGCAACTAATGAAAAACTGTTTTTT.

This clone showed up just once. The chain couples TRBV6-6 to TRBJ2-5; TRBD2 agrees at 13 bases. This CDR3 has 14 amino acids. Germline V gene lookup returns CDR1 MNHNY and CDR2 SVGAGI (reference sequence). With V trimmed by 5 bases and J by 4 bases, 1 base remained unmatched. The CDR3 loop reads CASSGLAGVETQYF. The CDR3 coding sequence is TGTGCCAGCAGTGGACTAGCGGGAGTAGAGACCCAGTACTTC.

The count of this clone is one. The chain has TRBV3-1 (or the pseudogene TRBV3-2) and TRBJ2-7; 7 bases are shared with TRBD1. V lost 4 bases and J lost 3; bases outside the gene matches: 9. The CDR3 length is 15 residues. The germline V gene has CDR1 LGHDT and CDR2 YNNKEL (reference sequence). The CDR3 DNA sequence: TGTGCCAGCAGCCTACAGGCAGGGGGTCTCTACGAGCAGTACTTC. This codes for CASSLQAGGLYEQYF.

The rearrangement uses TRBV5-1 and TRBJ2-4; the match to TRBD1 covers 10 bases. The CDR3 totals 13 residues. The germline CDR1 and CDR2 sequences are SGHRS and YFSETQ. The J segment lost 7 bases and the V segment lost 4 bases, leaving 2 bases of the junction unmatched. Written as DNA, the CDR3 is TGCGCCAGCAGCCCGGGACAGGGGAACATTCAGTACTTC. Amino acid sequence: CASSPGQGNIQYF.

The chain employs TRBV6-5 and TRBJ1-3; a weak D match, TRBD1 (6 bases). Germline-derived CDR1 and CDR2 are MNHEY and SVGAGI. The CDR3 contains 13 residues. V was cut by 5 bases and J by 2 bases, with 7 bases left in between. CDR3 loop: CASSTGPGNTIYF. Here the CDR3 DNA reads TGTGCCAGCAGTACAGGGCCTGGAAACACCATATATTTT.

CDR3 amino acids: CAISDGPQGANTEAFF. CDR3 DNA: TGTGCCATCAGTGACGGCCCCCAGGGAGCGAACACTGAAGCTTTCTTT. The chain employs TRBV10-3 and TRBJ1-1, with a tentative D call TRBD1 (5 bases). From germline, CDR1 is ENHRY and CDR2 SYGVKD. This CDR3 has 16 amino acids. The V gene lost 3 bases and the J gene lost 1 base, with 15 bases spanning the gap.

In the case of this clone: This CDR3 is also generated by other DNA sequences in the sample. The chain carries TRBV28 and TRBJ1-1, with TRBD1 matching 9 bases. Germline values: CDR1 MDHEN, CDR2 SYDVKM. The CDR3 is 16 residues long. J lost 2 bases, V lost 1 base, and 5 bases had no gene match. The DNA of the CDR3 is TGTGCCAGCAGTTTATTACCGGGACAGGGTAACACTGAAGCTTTCTTT. Amino acids: CASSLLPGQGNTEAFF.

This CDR3 reads CASSPSVKAQYF. The CDR3 coding sequence is TGTGCCAGCAGTCCCTCAGTAAAGGCCCAGTACTTC. The rearrangement links TRBV28 to TRBJ2-5; no definite D call. Trimming removed 5 bases from V and 9 bases from J, with 13 bases in between. This CDR3 is 12 amino acids long. The V gene's germline CDR1 is MDHEN and CDR2 SYDVKM.

The V gene is TRBV13, the J gene TRBJ2-5; D unresolved. V was clipped by 4 bases and J by 1 base, with 7 bases between them. This CDR3 region has 13 residues. In germline, CDR1 is PRHDT, CDR2 FYEKMQ (reference sequence). The CDR3 protein is CASSSKGQETQYF. Written as DNA, the CDR3 is TGTGCCAGCAGCTCGAAAGGCCAAGAGACCCAGTACTTC.

The V and J genes are TRBV28 and TRBJ2-6, with D possibly being TRBD1 (5 bases). Deletions cut 2 bases from V and 2 bases from J, with 7 bases between. The CDR3 has 15 residues. CDR1 is MDHEN, CDR2 SYDVKM, per germline. In DNA form, the CDR3 reads TGTGCCAGCAGTTTAGCCAGGGCTGGGGCCAACGTCCTGACTTTC. This encodes CASSLARAGANVLTF.

V gene TRBV5-1 combines with J gene TRBJ2-3; D might be TRBD1 (5 bases). This CDR3 region has 15 residues. V was trimmed by 4 bases and J by 5 bases, leaving 17 bases between them. Germline lookup yields CDR1 SGHRS and CDR2 YFSETQ. This chain's CDR3 is CASSPARQGVDTQYF. CDR3 sequence (DNA): TGCGCCAGCAGCCCTGCTCGGCAGGGTGTAGATACGCAGTATTTT.